Below, 12 T cell receptor beta chains from the same sample are listed, as sequenced in a study of early stage breast cancer tumors. TCRdb keeps only in-frame clones here, not all; method: immunoSEQ multiplex PCR. There are 25,000 to 30,000 clones in the sample; about four fifths occur only once, and 9% to 9.5% lies in the top ten. The sample consisted of blood. The receptor set was obtained from a person aged 50-59 years with breast cancer.

The chain is built from TRBV28 and TRBJ1-3, with D unclear. Trimming removed 2 bases at V and 6 bases at J, with 5 bases between. CDR3 length equals 12 residues. Germline CDR1 MDHEN, CDR2 SYDVKM. CDR3 DNA: TGTGCCAGCAGTTTACCTTTAAACACCATATATTTT. It translates to CASSLPLNTIYF. Based on the CDR3 plus reference TRBV28 and TRBJ1-3, the full variable domain is DVKVTQSSRYLVKRTGEKVFLECVQDMDHENMFWYRQDPGLGLRLIYFSYDVKMKEKGDIPEGYSVSREKKERFSLILESASTNQTSMYLCASSLPLNTIYFGEGSWLTVV.

In DNA form, the CDR3 reads TGTGCCAGCAGCTTATTGGCTAGTGAAAACATTCAGTACTTC. Amino acids: CASSLLASENIQYF. The chain links TRBV7-9 to TRBJ2-4; D ambiguous. The CDR3 loop spans 14 amino acids. The germline CDR1 and CDR2 sequences are SEHNR and FQNEAQ (reference sequence). Deletions cut 2 bases from V and 5 bases from J, with 10 bases between.

V and J are TRBV29-1 and TRBJ1-3; D remains unclear. Trimming took off 2 bases at V and 1 base at J, with 6 bases between the two ends. The CDR3 is made up of 13 amino acids. Germline assignment: CDR1 SQVTM and CDR2 ANQGSEA. In DNA form, the CDR3 reads TGCAGCGTTGAATCGGGGTCTGGAAACACCATATATTTT. This sequence encodes CSVESGSGNTIYF.

CDR3 in amino acids: CASSAIQRGETQYF. CDR3 bases: TGTGCCAGCAGCGCCATTCAGAGGGGGGAGACCCAGTACTTC. The chain uses TRBV2 and TRBJ2-5, with D perhaps matching TRBD1 (6 bases). This CDR3 is built from 14 residues. V was clipped by 6 bases and J by 5 bases, with 16 bases between them. Germline V lookup: CDR1 SNHLY, CDR2 FYNNEI. Full variable domain (outside the CDR3, taken from reference TRBV2 and TRBJ2-5): EPEVTQTPSHQVTQMGQEVILRCVPISNHLYFYWYRQILGQKVEFLVSFYNNEISEKSEIFDDQFSVERPDGSNFTLKIRSTKLEDSAMYFCASSAIQRGETQYFGPGTRLLVL.

The chain joins TRBV7-9 to TRBJ2-1, with a tentative D call TRBD2 (7 bases). The CDR3 is 16 amino acids. Germline V gene data show CDR1 as SEHNR and CDR2 as FQNEAQ (reference sequence). Trimming pared 5 bases from V and 6 bases from J, leaving 20 bases between. The CDR3 coding sequence is TGTGCCAGCAGCGGACGCGGGGGCGCCCGCCCCAATGAGCAGTTCTTC. This translates into CASSGRGGARPNEQFF.

V is TRBV9 and J is TRBJ2-5; TRBD2 matches at 9 bases. The CDR3 is 15 amino acids. Germline loops: CDR1 SGDLS, CDR2 YYNGEE. J gave up 4 bases and V 3 bases, and 7 bases lay outside the gene matches. The CDR3 coding sequence is TGTGCCAGCAGCGGCGGAGCGGGGGGAGGAGAGACCCAGTACTTC. Protein sequence: CASSGGAGGGETQYF. Together with reference TRBV9 and TRBJ2-5, the CDR3 gives the full variable domain: DSGVTQTPKHLITATGQRVTLRCSPRSGDLSVYWYQQSLDQGLQFLIQYYNGEERAKGNILERFSAQQFPDLHSELNLSSLELGDSALYFCASSGGAGGGETQYFGPGTRLLVL.

The genes are TRBV7-2 and TRBJ2-7; D tentatively fits TRBD1 or TRBD2 (5 bases each). The CDR3 totals 14 residues. CDR1 and CDR2 from the germline V gene are SGHTA and FQGNSA. Between the trimmed V and J ends, which lost 5 bases and 2 bases, there was a span of 13 bases. For the CDR3, the DNA is TGTGCCAGCAGCAAGGGGACGGCAACCTACGAGCAGTACTTC. Its translation is CASSKGTATYEQYF.

The V and J genes are TRBV5-6 and TRBJ2-7, with D tentatively TRBD1 or TRBD2 (5 bases each). This CDR3 region has 14 residues. With 5 bases removed from V and 1 base from J, the gap between germline ends came to 13 bases. Germline V CDR1 and CDR2: SGHDT, YYEEEE. CDR3 protein: CASRAGTPSYEQYF. CDR3 DNA sequence: TGTGCCAGCAGGGCCGGGACCCCTTCCTACGAGCAGTACTTC.

The chain carries TRBV6-1 and TRBJ2-5, with D possibly matching TRBD2 (5 bases). The V gene lost 2 bases and the J gene lost 5 bases, with 9 bases spanning the gap. The CDR3 consists of 13 residues. Germline loops: CDR1 MNHNS, CDR2 SASEGT. The CDR3 coding sequence is TGTGCCAGCAGTGAATACGGAGGCGAGACCCAGTACTTC. Residues: CASSEYGGETQYF.

The rearrangement links TRBV6-1 to TRBJ1-3; tentatively, D is TRBD1 (6 bases). Deletions cut 8 bases from V and 2 bases from J, with 13 bases between. Looked up from germline, CDR1 is MNHNS and CDR2 is SASEGT. There are 14 residues in the CDR3. In nucleotides, the CDR3 is TGTGCCAGCGCCGGGACACAGACTGGAAACACCATATATTTT. Encoded protein: CASAGTQTGNTIYF.

The chain carries TRBV5-5 and TRBJ1-5, with 7 bases lining up with TRBD1. The V segment lost 1 base and the J segment 2 bases; nucleotides outside the gene matches: 9. This CDR3 contains 17 residues. Germline V CDR1 and CDR2: SGHKS, YYEKEE (reference sequence). The CDR3 spells CASSLFTGTGGNQPQHF. For the CDR3, the DNA is TGTGCCAGCAGCTTGTTTACGGGAACAGGGGGCAATCAGCCCCAGCATTTT.

The rearrangement uses TRBV10-3 and TRBJ2-7; no clear D gene. V lost 3 bases, J lost 4 bases, and 16 bases lay in between. This CDR3 contains 15 residues. The germline CDR1 and CDR2 sequences are ENHRY and SYGVKD. CDR3 residues: CAISEEQISRYEQYF. The CDR3, as DNA: TGTGCCATCAGTGAAGAACAGATCTCAAGGTACGAGCAGTACTTC.